This T cell receptor beta chain was identified during a study of cytotoxic CD8 clonotypes in ibrutinib-treated CLL. Study summary: Partial response was seen in around 25 patients and complete response in 2; after median 68 months, about 14 stayed remitted, about twelve progressed.

This clone was recorded a few times. Profiling relied on immunoSEQ multiplex PCR, and the TCRdb table lists in-frame clones only, not all of them. This table has about 60,000 clones, roughly 50% appearing once. This CDR3 has 15 residues. Germline V CDR1 and CDR2: KGHSH, LQKENI. With V trimmed by 1 base and J by 8 bases, 3 bases remained unmatched. V and J are TRBV18 and TRBJ2-1, with 12 positions matching TRBD2. The sequenced sample was PBMCs, obtained after 24 months of ibrutinib treatment. This clonotype was sampled from a human donor with chronic lymphocytic leukemia. CDR3 protein: CASSPRLAGAYEQFF. The CDR3, as DNA: TGTGCCAGCTCACCACGACTAGCGGGAGCATATGAGCAGTTCTTC. The full variable domain, in which reference TRBV18 and TRBJ2-1 provide the parts outside the CDR3, is NAGVMQNPRHLVRRRGQEARLRCSPMKGHSHVYWYRQLPEEGLKFMVYLQKENIIDESGMPKERFSAEFPKEGPSILRIQQVVRGDSAAYFCASSPRLAGAYEQFFGPGTRLTVL.